These 26 T cell receptor beta chains originate from one sample sequenced in a study of T cell responses to AZD1222 COVID-19 vaccine. Only in-frame clones appear in the TCRdb table, and some are missing; sequencing was by immunoSEQ multiplex PCR. The sample shows roughly 120,000 clones, around nine tenths of them seen only once. The sequences come from peripheral blood, collected on day 0 of AZD1222 vaccination. These receptors were taken from an adult in good health.

The CDR3 sequence: CASSLRGEWNEQFF. CDR3 nucleotide sequence: TGTGCCAGCAGCTTAAGGGGGGAGTGGAATGAGCAGTTCTTC. The V call is TRBV7-3, the J call TRBJ2-1, with D possibly TRBD2 on 6 matching bases. CDR1 is SGHTA, CDR2 FQGTGA, per germline. V was shortened by 1 base and J by 7 bases, with 11 bases between the two germline ends. The CDR3 is 14 residues long.

The chain carries TRBV29-1 and TRBJ1-2; D is unclear. Between the trimmed V and J ends, which lost 1 base and 6 bases, there was a span of 6 bases. Germline assignment: CDR1 SQVTM and CDR2 ANQGSEA. The CDR3 is made up of 11 amino acids. CDR3 region: CSVEGRDGYTF. CDR3 nucleotide sequence: TGCAGCGTTGAAGGTAGAGATGGCTACACCTTC. The entire variable domain, with the rest obtained from reference TRBV29-1 and TRBJ1-2, is as follows: SAVISQKPSRDICQRGTSLTIQCQVDSQVTMMFWYRQQPGQSLTLIATANQGSEATYESGFVIDKFPISRPNLTFSTLTVSNMSPEDSSIYLCSVEGRDGYTFGSGTRLTVV.

This chain connects TRBV7-8 to TRBJ2-2; D tentatively fits TRBD1 or TRBD2 (5 bases each). Trimming removed 5 bases at V and 4 bases at J, with 11 bases between. The CDR3 runs to 14 residues. The germline CDR1 and CDR2 sequences are SGHVS and FQNEAQ. The CDR3 loop is CASSRGPSTGELFF. The CDR3 DNA is TGTGCCAGCAGCCGGGGACCGTCCACCGGGGAGCTGTTTTTT.

This chain joins TRBV29-1 and TRBJ2-3, with TRBD2 matching over 9 bases. Trimming cost V 4 bases and J 2 bases; bases outside gene matches: 4. The length of the CDR3 is 14 residues. Germline CDR1 SQVTM, CDR2 ANQGSEA. CDR3 amino acids: CSVALAGPTDTQYF. The CDR3 DNA sequence: TGCAGCGTTGCCCTAGCGGGGCCCACAGATACGCAGTATTTT.

This chain uses TRBV11-2 with TRBJ1-2, with TRBD1 matching over 8 bases. V shed 5 bases and J 7 bases; nucleotides not matched to a gene: 12. This CDR3 is 15 amino acids long. Germline V gene lookup returns CDR1 SGHAT and CDR2 FQNNGV. The CDR3 DNA reads as TGTGCCAGCAGCACGTTGACAGGGGCCCTCACTGGCTACACCTTC. It is translated as CASSTLTGALTGYTF. The complete variable domain, with remaining parts taken from reference TRBV11-2 and TRBJ1-2, reads EAGVAQSPRYKIIEKRQSVAFWCNPISGHATLYWYQQILGQGPKLLIQFQNNGVVDDSQLPKDRFSAERLKGVDSTLKIQPAKLEDSAVYLCASSTLTGALTGYTFGSGTRLTVV.

The gene calls are TRBV5-6 and TRBJ2-1; 12 positions agree with TRBD2. The V and J ends lost 0 bases and 9 bases, in that order; junction bases with no gene match: 4. CDR1 is SGHDT, CDR2 YYEEEE, per germline. The CDR3 sequence is 15 residues long. CDR3 amino acids: CASSLGLAGEPEQFF. CDR3 nucleotides: TGTGCCAGCAGCTTGGGACTAGCGGGAGAACCTGAGCAGTTCTTC.

The chain recombines TRBV7-2 with TRBJ2-5, with D possibly TRBD2 on 5 matching bases. V was trimmed by 1 base and J by 3 bases, leaving 9 bases between them. Germline V gene data show CDR1 as SGHTA and CDR2 as FQGNSA. The CDR3 totals 14 residues. The CDR3 is CASSLDHGKETQYF. The CDR3 nucleotides read TGTGCCAGCAGCTTAGATCACGGGAAAGAGACCCAGTACTTC. Filled out from reference TRBV7-2 and TRBJ2-5, the complete variable domain reads GAGVSQSPSNKVTEKGKDVELRCDPISGHTALYWYRQSLGQGLEFLIYFQGNSAPDKSGLPSDRFSAERTGGSVSTLTIQRTQQEDSAVYLCASSLDHGKETQYFGPGTRLLVL.

This clone was seen once. The V call is TRBV10-3, the J call TRBJ1-1, with TRBD1 identical over 7 bases. Germline CDR1 ENHRY, CDR2 SYGVKD. The CDR3 has 15 residues. Trimming took 10 bases from V and 1 from J; bases not matched to a gene: 12. Here the CDR3 reads CATKKNRGENTEAFF. Written as DNA, the CDR3 is TGTGCCACCAAGAAAAACAGGGGCGAGAACACTGAAGCTTTCTTT.

This clone occurred once. The chain employs TRBV12-3 or TRBV12-4 and TRBJ1-1; D ambiguous. This CDR3 has 11 amino acids. V gave up 7 bases and J gave up 6 bases, with 9 bases separating them. DNA of the CDR3: TGTGCCAGCATGGGCCCCCCTGAAGCTTTCTTT. Translation gives CASMGPPEAFF.

The V call is TRBV11-3, the J call TRBJ2-3, with a tentative D call TRBD1 (6 bases). The germline CDR1 and CDR2 sequences are SGHNT and YENEEA. This CDR3 contains 14 residues. V dropped 3 bases and J dropped 4 bases, with 11 bases sitting between them. The CDR3 protein is CASSLGAGADTQYF. DNA for the CDR3: TGTGCCAGCAGCTTGGGGGCAGGGGCAGATACGCAGTATTTT.

The rearrangement links TRBV30 to TRBJ2-4; D gene ambiguous. Germline values: CDR1 GTSNPN, CDR2 SVGIG (reference sequence). V was clipped by 7 bases and J by 2 bases, with 15 bases between them. This CDR3 contains 14 residues. The DNA of the CDR3 is TGTGCCTCTCGTACCCCTTGGACCAAAAACATTCAGTACTTC. It yields the protein CASRTPWTKNIQYF.

The CDR3 DNA is TGTGCCAGCTCAACGGGGTCGAACTATGGCTACACCTTC. It codes for CASSTGSNYGYTF. The chain has TRBV12-3 or TRBV12-4 and TRBJ1-2; the D is unclear. Trimming shortened V by 8 bases and J by 2 bases, and 12 bases separated the two germline ends. This CDR3 comprises 13 residues.

This chain joins TRBV12-3 or TRBV12-4 and TRBJ1-2; tentative D call: TRBD1 (5 bases). The ends were cut back, 2 bases at V and 5 bases at J, with 9 bases in the middle. The CDR3 sequence is 13 residues long. The CDR3 region has the DNA TGTGCCAGCAGTTTAAGGGGTGGGTATGGCTACACCTTC. It codes for CASSLRGGYGYTF.

This clone came up once. The rearrangement links TRBV13 to TRBJ2-2; D is unclear. CDR3 size: 15 residues. The germline V and J ends were trimmed by 10 bases and 2 bases, with 17 bases remaining between them. Per germline, CDR1 PRHDT and CDR2 FYEKMQ (reference sequence). This chain's CDR3 is CAIPGASPNTGELFF. The CDR3 region has the DNA TGTGCCATTCCTGGCGCGAGTCCCAACACCGGGGAGCTGTTTTTT.

V and J are TRBV6-5 and TRBJ1-1; the D gene is possibly TRBD1 (5 bases). V shed 0 bases and J shed 2 bases, with 13 bases lying between them. This CDR3 spans 16 amino acids. The germline CDR1 and CDR2 sequences are MNHEY and SVGAGI. The CDR3 spells CASSYSRGAGNTEAFF. The CDR3 DNA is TGTGCCAGCAGTTACTCCCGAGGGGCTGGAAACACTGAAGCTTTCTTT.

This chain joins TRBV5-5 and TRBJ2-3; no definite D call. This CDR3 contains 12 residues. V was trimmed by 4 bases and J by 6 bases, leaving 9 bases between them. Germline loops: CDR1 SGHKS, CDR2 YYEKEE (reference sequence). Here the CDR3 DNA reads TGTGCCAGCAGCCCCCATTGGGATACGCAGTATTTT. As protein: CASSPHWDTQYF.

This clone was picked up one time. V is TRBV19 and J is TRBJ2-1; D is ambiguous. CDR3 length equals 15 residues. The germline V and J ends were trimmed by 6 bases and 2 bases, with 14 bases remaining between them. Germline V lookup: CDR1 LNHDA, CDR2 SQIVND (reference sequence). The CDR3 here is CASSPARTTYNEQFF. The CDR3 region has the DNA TGTGCCAGTAGCCCGGCCCGAACCACCTACAATGAGCAGTTCTTC.

This chain connects TRBV6-5 to TRBJ2-7; tentative D call: TRBD1 (6 bases). Per the germline V gene, CDR1 is MNHEY and CDR2 is SVGAGI. This CDR3 region has 14 residues. Trimming removed 0 bases from V and 6 bases from J, with 12 bases in between. The CDR3 DNA sequence: TGTGCCAGCAGTTACTCGAATTCAGGGGTCGAGCAGTACTTC. Its translation is CASSYSNSGVEQYF.

This chain joins TRBV27 and TRBJ2-1, with D tentatively TRBD2 (6 bases). The CDR3 extends over 16 amino acids. The germline V gene has CDR1 MNHEY and CDR2 SMNVEV (reference sequence). V lost 4 bases and J 1 base, leaving 14 bases between the germline ends. CDR3 DNA: TGTGCCAGCAGTTACCTAGCGCTAAAATCCTACAATGAGCAGTTCTTC. Amino acids: CASSYLALKSYNEQFF.

This rearrangement joins TRBV2 to TRBJ2-7; 10 nucleotides line up with TRBD2. This CDR3 has 14 residues. Germline-derived CDR1 and CDR2 are SNHLY and FYNNEI. With 3 bases clipped from V and 3 bases from J, the junction kept 2 bases outside the gene matches. CDR3 in amino acids: CASSEIAGGYEQYF. CDR3 in DNA: TGTGCCAGCAGTGAGATAGCGGGAGGCTACGAGCAGTACTTC.

This CDR3 reads CASSDSYSNQPQHF. The CDR3 coding sequence is TGTGCCAGCAGTGACTCGTATAGCAATCAGCCCCAGCATTTT. The chain recombines TRBV2 with TRBJ1-5; D uncertain. Trimming stripped 3 bases from V and 0 bases from J, with 6 bases between. The CDR3 has 14 residues. The germline V gene has CDR1 SNHLY and CDR2 FYNNEI.

V is TRBV5-1 and J is TRBJ1-2; TRBD1 is a possible D gene (5 bases). Trimming stripped 0 bases from V and 4 bases from J, with 13 bases between. The CDR3 runs 15 residues. Germline CDR1 and CDR2: SGHRS and YFSETQ. The CDR3 loop reads CASSLVQGSIYGYTF. The DNA of the CDR3 is TGCGCCAGCAGCTTGGTCCAGGGCTCAATCTATGGCTACACCTTC.

The V call is TRBV6-5, the J call TRBJ2-7; 7 bases map to TRBD2. With 2 bases clipped from V and 5 bases from J, the junction kept 9 bases outside the gene matches. Germline-derived CDR1 and CDR2 are MNHEY and SVGAGI. The CDR3 runs 15 residues. The CDR3 loop is CASSYLTSRGNEQYF. DNA of the CDR3: TGTGCCAGCAGTTACCTGACTAGCCGAGGCAACGAGCAGTACTTC.

The V call is TRBV2, the J call TRBJ2-1; 9 nucleotides align to TRBD2. Germline V lookup: CDR1 SNHLY, CDR2 FYNNEI. After removal of 1 base from V and 2 bases from J, the junction contained 3 bases not matched to a gene. This CDR3 is built from 16 residues. The CDR3 DNA is TGTGCCAGCAGTGAAGTGACTAGCGGAACCTACAATGAGCAGTTCTTC. Protein: CASSEVTSGTYNEQFF.

The chain combines TRBV7-7 with TRBJ2-6; D gene ambiguous. V lost 5 bases, J lost 0 bases, and 14 bases lay in between. This CDR3 is 17 amino acids long. Germline-derived CDR1 and CDR2 are SSHAT and FNYEAQ (reference sequence). CDR3 in amino acids: CASSPTPHPSGANVLTF. The DNA for the CDR3 is TGTGCCAGCAGCCCCACGCCCCATCCCTCTGGGGCCAACGTCCTGACTTTC.

This chain connects TRBV2 to TRBJ1-2, with D hard to call. Germline CDR1 is SNHLY and CDR2 is FYNNEI. The CDR3 consists of 13 residues. V dropped 7 bases and J dropped 3 bases, with 12 bases sitting between them. The CDR3 here is CASTPGLDYGYTF. The CDR3, as DNA: TGTGCCAGCACCCCCGGCCTTGACTATGGCTACACCTTC.